Following are 2 T cell receptor beta chains from one sample sequenced in a study of vaccination and CD4 T cells after COVID-19. Their recognized antigens are unknown. Treatment reported: roughly 10-day PBMC culture with coronavirus spike peptide pools or control peptides (ViraFEST assay). Researchers collected the unexposed donor's CD4+ T cells before the COVID-19 pandemic (2011-2018). Cultured CD4+ T-cell DNA underwent Oncomine TCR Beta short-read sequencing. The genomic DNA was obtained from cultured CD4+ T cells by extraction with the QIAamp micro DNA kit. TCRdb reanalysed the PCR reads using MiXCR and keeps one entry per CDR3 protein. The repertoire consists of roughly 10,000 distinct CDR3 sequences, with 35% to 45% occurring once and the leading ten covering approximately 14%. Specimen: CD4+ T cells from blood, cultured in vitro. These receptors all come from a human donor in good health.

V is TRBV6-5 and J is TRBJ2-7, with TRBD2 identical over 13 bases. This CDR3 spans 17 amino acids. Germline values: CDR1 MNHEY, CDR2 SVGAGI. The V and J ends lost 0 bases and 3 bases, in that order; junction bases with no gene match: 5. The CDR3 protein is CASSYSGLAGDSYEQYF. DNA of the CDR3: TGTGCCAGCAGTTACTCAGGACTAGCGGGAGACAGCTACGAGCAGTACTTC.

V is TRBV7-2 and J is TRBJ2-7; D possibly corresponds to TRBD2 (6 bases). CDR3 length: 12 amino acids. V lost 8 bases to trimming and J lost 4 bases, with 12 bases between them. CDR1 is SGHTA, CDR2 FQGNSA, per germline. CDR3 nucleotides: TGTGCCAGCGGGGGGTGGGTTTACGAGCAGTACTTC. Translating it yields CASGGWVYEQYF.